What follows are 19 T cell receptor beta chains derived from one specimen sequenced in a study of CD8 T cells in ankylosing spondylitis. General study findings and limits: One TCR beta motif, made up of under ten highly homologous variants, appeared characteristic of ankylosing spondylitis blood.

These receptors are not linked to any known antigen. In TCRdb, the 5' RACE reads were re-called with MiXCR into one record per CDR3 protein. The table includes roughly 700,000 distinct CDR3 sequences, around a fifth detected once. Sequencing was done on a sample of blood, either unsorted or a sorted T cell fraction (not recorded which). These receptors all come from a male donor with ankylosing spondylitis.

The rearrangement joins TRBV7-2 to TRBJ2-5; possibly TRBD2 for D (6 bases). The length of the CDR3 is 16 residues. The germline V gene encodes CDR1 SGHTA and CDR2 FQGNSA. V lost 0 bases and J lost 2, with 13 bases in between. The CDR3 DNA reads TGTGCCAGCAGCTTAGCCCCCGCGGGACCTCAAGAGACCCAGTACTTC. Translation gives CASSLAPAGPQETQYF. Full variable domain (remainder filled in from reference TRBV7-2 and TRBJ2-5): GAGVSQSPSNKVTEKGKDVELRCDPISGHTALYWYRQSLGQGLEFLIYFQGNSAPDKSGLPSDRFSAERTGGSVSTLTIQRTQQEDSAVYLCASSLAPAGPQETQYFGPGTRLLVL.

This clonotype was seen a few times. This chain uses TRBV29-1 with TRBJ1-1, with 7 bases that match TRBD1. This CDR3 comprises 14 residues. V shed 1 base and J 2 bases; nucleotides not matched to a gene: 4. Germline V lookup: CDR1 SQVTM, CDR2 ANQGSEA. The CDR3 region is CSVEGAGGNTEAFF. The CDR3 bases are TGCAGCGTTGAAGGGGCAGGGGGAAACACTGAAGCTTTCTTT.

This clonotype has more than one count but fewer than ten. The rearrangement joins TRBV27 to TRBJ1-1, with 7 bases fitting TRBD1. The germline V gene encodes CDR1 MNHEY and CDR2 SMNVEV (reference sequence). The CDR3 is 13 amino acids. V was pared by 6 bases and J by 12 bases, with 13 bases of the junction left unmatched. The chain's CDR3 is CASSPRQGERPFF. CDR3 nucleotide sequence: TGTGCCAGCAGCCCAAGACAGGGTGAGAGACCTTTCTTT.

This clonotype was recorded a few times. This rearrangement joins TRBV6-2 or TRBV6-3 to TRBJ2-1, with 7 bases that match TRBD2. Per the germline V gene, CDR1 is MNHEY and CDR2 is SVGEGT. This CDR3 has 15 amino acids. Trimming took 2 bases from V and 3 from J; bases not matched to a gene: 4. For the CDR3, the DNA is TGTGCCAGCAGTTACGAGGTAGCGGGCTACAATGAGCAGTTCTTC. The encoded protein is CASSYEVAGYNEQFF.

This clonotype was counted between two and nine times. The rearrangement uses TRBV12-3 or TRBV12-4 and TRBJ2-1, with D possibly matching TRBD2 (5 bases). This CDR3 is 16 amino acids long. Deletions cut 5 bases from V and 4 bases from J, with 18 bases between. In DNA, the CDR3 is TGTGCCAGCAGTCCTGCCCGGGGTAAGACATACAATGAGCAGTTCTTC. Amino acid sequence: CASSPARGKTYNEQFF.

The chain is built from TRBV9 and TRBJ2-3, with D tentatively TRBD2 (5 bases). Trimming cost V 4 bases and J 4 bases, with 22 bases left between them. CDR1 and CDR2 from the germline V gene are SGDLS and YYNGEE. The CDR3 is 17 amino acids. The CDR3 nucleotides are TGTGCCAGCAGCTTAACGCTTCGTGGGAGTCCCGCAGATACGCAGTATTTT. The encoded protein is CASSLTLRGSPADTQYF.

J is TRBJ2-1 and V is TRBV5-5, with D maybe TRBD1 (5 bases). Germline V gene data show CDR1 as SGHKS and CDR2 as YYEKEE (reference sequence). The CDR3 is made up of 15 amino acids. Trimming left V 0 bases short and J 4 bases short, with 11 bases between. CDR3 amino acids: CASSLDGAGYNEQFF. CDR3 in DNA: TGTGCCAGCAGCTTGGATGGGGCCGGGTACAATGAGCAGTTCTTC.

The chain employs TRBV6-2 or TRBV6-3 and TRBJ1-5; no clear D. The germline gives CDR1 MNHEY, CDR2 SVGEGT. V was pared by 7 bases and J by 2 bases, with 15 bases between. The CDR3 is made up of 15 amino acids. DNA for the CDR3: TGTGCCAGCACCCCCGGATTAGGCGGCAATCAGCCCCAGCATTTT. Translating gives CASTPGLGGNQPQHF.

This clonotype was seen more than once but under ten times. The chain links TRBV9 to TRBJ1-2, with no clear D. Trimming removed 4 bases from V and 5 bases from J, with 21 bases in between. The CDR3 sequence is 16 residues long. In germline, CDR1 is SGDLS, CDR2 YYNGEE. The CDR3 coding sequence is TGTGCCAGCAGCTTTCACAAACGCGGCGAAGGATATGGCTACACCTTC. Amino acid sequence: CASSFHKRGEGYGYTF.

This rearrangement joins TRBV20-1 to TRBJ2-7; D not certain. Trimming cost V 5 bases and J 0 bases, with 14 bases left between them. The germline gives CDR1 DFQATT, CDR2 SNEGSKA (reference sequence). The CDR3 is 14 amino acids. CDR3 bases: TGCAGTGCTCTGAGTCGAAGAAACTCCTACGAGCAGTACTTC. Its translation is CSALSRRNSYEQYF.

This clonotype was observed a few times. The rearrangement links TRBV5-1 to TRBJ2-1; 10 bases map to TRBD2. This CDR3 has 16 amino acids. CDR1 SGHRS and CDR2 YFSETQ come from the germline V gene. V lost 1 base and J lost 7; bases outside the gene matches: 8. This CDR3 is CASSLLAGARGNEQFF. The CDR3 nucleotides read TGCGCCAGCAGCTTGCTAGCGGGGGCCCGTGGAAATGAGCAGTTCTTC. The full variable domain, completed using reference TRBV5-1 and TRBJ2-1, is KAGVTQTPRYLIKTRGQQVTLSCSPISGHRSVSWYQQTPGQGLQFLFEYFSETQRNKGNFPGRFSGRQFSNSRSEMNVSTLELGDSALYLCASSLLAGARGNEQFFGPGTRLTVL.

This clonotype was detected only a few times. The J gene is TRBJ2-7, the V gene TRBV9, with 7 nucleotides matching TRBD2. J gave up 6 bases and V 0 bases, and 6 bases lay outside the gene matches. CDR1 SGDLS and CDR2 YYNGEE come from the germline V gene. There are 14 residues in the CDR3. Written as DNA, the CDR3 is TGTGCCAGCAGCGTAGCGCGGGAGTATAGCGAGCAGTACTTC. It is translated as CASSVAREYSEQYF.

This clonotype was counted a few times. The chain carries TRBV7-9 and TRBJ2-1; 8 bases align to TRBD2. The CDR3 length is 16 residues. The junction had 10 bases not matched to a gene; V was cut back by 2 bases and J by 7 bases. Looked up from germline, CDR1 is SEHNR and CDR2 is FQNEAQ (reference sequence). CDR3: CASSLSGGRLENEQFF. CDR3 coding DNA: TGTGCCAGCAGCTTAAGCGGGGGCCGTCTAGAAAATGAGCAGTTCTTC.

The chain has TRBV30 and TRBJ2-7; D is tentatively TRBD1 or TRBD2 (5 bases each). CDR1 and CDR2 (germline): GTSNPN, SVGIG (reference sequence). This CDR3 spans 13 amino acids. Deletions cut 5 bases from V and 3 bases from J, with 14 bases between. CDR3 coding DNA: TGTGCCTGGGCACCGGGACGGGGCTACGAGCAGTACTTC. It codes for CAWAPGRGYEQYF. The full variable domain, completed using reference TRBV30 and TRBJ2-7, is SQTIHQWPATLVQPVGSPLSLECTVEGTSNPNLYWYRQAAGRGLQLLFYSVGIGQISSEVPQNLSASRPQDRQFILSSKKLLLSDSGFYLCAWAPGRGYEQYFGPGTRLTVT.

This clonotype was recorded a few times. The rearrangement uses TRBV4-2 and TRBJ2-1; D unclear. The ends were cut back, 1 base at V and 5 bases at J, with 18 bases in the middle. CDR1 and CDR2 from the germline V gene are LGHNA and YNFKEQ. The CDR3 is 17 amino acids. Here the CDR3 DNA reads TGTGCCAGCAGCCAAGGCGGTTCCTCCTTCCCCCACAATGAGCAGTTCTTC. Its translation: CASSQGGSSFPHNEQFF.

This clonotype has a handful of counts. The chain joins TRBV29-1 to TRBJ1-1, with TRBD1 as a possible D gene (5 bases). Germline lookup yields CDR1 SQVTM and CDR2 ANQGSEA. The CDR3 sequence is 14 residues long. Trimming shortened V by 4 bases and J by 4 bases, and 16 bases separated the two germline ends. The CDR3 DNA reads TGCAGCGTTGGACTGCGATCGGGGCTCACTGAAGCTTTCTTT. It specifies CSVGLRSGLTEAFF.

A few counts support this clonotype. V is TRBV29-1 and J is TRBJ2-7, with D perhaps matching TRBD1 (6 bases). CDR1 is SQVTM, CDR2 ANQGSEA, per germline. V dropped 3 bases and J dropped 4 bases, with 13 bases sitting between them. The CDR3 runs to 13 residues. CDR3 sequence (DNA): TGCAGCGTTGAGGGGACGGACAGTTACGAGCAGTACTTC. It encodes CSVEGTDSYEQYF.

The rearrangement links TRBV20-1 to TRBJ2-3; TRBD2 aligns across 9 bases. The CDR3 sequence is 14 residues long. V lost 5 bases to trimming and J lost 1 base; unmatched junction nucleotides: 4. Germline CDR1 DFQATT, CDR2 SNEGSKA (reference sequence). DNA for the CDR3: TGCAGTGCTGTCAGGACTAGCGGCACAGATACGCAGTATTTT. This translates into CSAVRTSGTDTQYF.

This clonotype turned up a few times. The V and J genes are TRBV7-9 and TRBJ1-2, with a tentative D call TRBD1 (6 bases). This CDR3 contains 16 residues. Per the germline V gene, CDR1 is SEHNR and CDR2 is FQNEAQ (reference sequence). Trimming left V 3 bases short and J 1 base short, with 15 bases between. CDR3 DNA: TGTGCCAGCAGCTTTGCCGGGACACTCCTTAACTATGGCTACACCTTC. Residues: CASSFAGTLLNYGYTF.